The 6 T cell receptor beta chains below all came from one sample that was sequenced in a study of cytomegalovirus exposure and HLA in healthy donors. 60 Vbeta and 13 Jbeta primers were used in PCR. This table comes from immunoSEQ multiplex PCR, and its TCRdb copy is limited to in-frame clones, with some not included. The sample contains some 160,000 clones, approximately 78% of which appear only once. Sequences were obtained from PBMCs. The source is a male donor in good health and CMV-seronegative.

This rearrangement joins TRBV5-1 to TRBJ1-6; 8 bases match TRBD1. V dropped 3 bases and J dropped 8; count of bases not matched to a gene: 4. The CDR3 is 14 residues long. Per germline, CDR1 SGHRS and CDR2 YFSETQ. The DNA for the CDR3 is TGCGCCAGCAGCTCGACAGGGGTCGATTCACCCCTCCACTTT. It translates to CASSSTGVDSPLHF.

A single count supports this clone. The chain is built from TRBV6-5 and TRBJ1-2; 9 bases agree with TRBD1. Trimming removed 2 bases from V and 6 bases from J; junction bases left unmatched: 4. CDR1 and CDR2 (germline): MNHEY, SVGAGI. CDR3 length: 14 amino acids. This CDR3 is CASSYRGQGNGYTF. In DNA, the CDR3 is TGTGCCAGCAGTTACAGAGGACAGGGGAATGGCTACACCTTC.

In the case of this clone: Other DNA sequences of this sample code for an identical CDR3. The chain carries TRBV6-5 and TRBJ2-7, with TRBD2 matching 10 bases. V trimming: 6 bases; J trimming: 0 bases; junction bases outside the gene matches: 2. Germline V CDR1 and CDR2: MNHEY, SVGAGI. CDR3 length: 14 amino acids. The CDR3 loop reads CASRLAGASYEQYF. The DNA for the CDR3 is TGTGCCAGCAGGCTAGCGGGAGCCTCCTACGAGCAGTACTTC.

The rearrangement links TRBV28 to TRBJ1-4; possibly TRBD1 for D (5 bases). This CDR3 contains 13 residues. Trimming shortened V by 7 bases and J by 8 bases, and 14 bases separated the two germline ends. In germline, CDR1 is MDHEN, CDR2 SYDVKM. CDR3 sequence (DNA): TGTGCCAGCATCGGCGGAGGGGAGGAAAAACTGTTTTTT. As protein: CASIGGGEEKLFF. The full variable domain, its missing parts supplied by reference TRBV28 and TRBJ1-4, is DVKVTQSSRYLVKRTGEKVFLECVQDMDHENMFWYRQDPGLGLRLIYFSYDVKMKEKGDIPEGYSVSREKKERFSLILESASTNQTSMYLCASIGGGEEKLFFGSGTQLSVL.

The chain uses TRBV5-4 and TRBJ2-1; 10 bases are shared with TRBD1. There are 16 residues in the CDR3. Trimming took 4 bases from V and 6 from J; bases not matched to a gene: 10. The V gene's germline CDR1 is SGHNT and CDR2 YYREEE (reference sequence). Here the CDR3 reads CASSLGGTGVVNEQFF. CDR3 sequence (DNA): TGTGCCAGCAGCCTTGGTGGGACAGGGGTGGTCAATGAGCAGTTCTTC.

V and J are TRBV4-1 and TRBJ1-2, with D possibly being TRBD1 (5 bases). CDR1 is MGHRA, CDR2 YSYEKL, per germline. The CDR3 extends over 15 amino acids. V lost 0 bases to trimming and J lost 5 bases, with 13 bases between them. The DNA for the CDR3 is TGCGCCAGCAGCCAAGAACAGGACGGAATATATGGCTACACCTTC. Protein: CASSQEQDGIYGYTF.